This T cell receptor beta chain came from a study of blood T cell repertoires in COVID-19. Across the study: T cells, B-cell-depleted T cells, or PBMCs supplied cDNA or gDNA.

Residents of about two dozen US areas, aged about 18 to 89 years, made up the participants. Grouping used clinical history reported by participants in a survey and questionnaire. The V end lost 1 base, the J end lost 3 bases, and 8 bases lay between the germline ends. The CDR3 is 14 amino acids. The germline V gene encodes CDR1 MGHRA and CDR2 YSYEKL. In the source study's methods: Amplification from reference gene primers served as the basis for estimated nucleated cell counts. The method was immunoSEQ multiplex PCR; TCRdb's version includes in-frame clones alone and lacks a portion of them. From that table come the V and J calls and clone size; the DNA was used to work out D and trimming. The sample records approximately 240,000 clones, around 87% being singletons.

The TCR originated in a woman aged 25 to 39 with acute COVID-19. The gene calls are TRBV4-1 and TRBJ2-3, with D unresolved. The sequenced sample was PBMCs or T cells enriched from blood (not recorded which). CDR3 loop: CASSQAGSTDTQYF. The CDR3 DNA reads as TGCGCCAGCAGCCAAGCCGGGTCTACAGATACGCAGTATTTT.